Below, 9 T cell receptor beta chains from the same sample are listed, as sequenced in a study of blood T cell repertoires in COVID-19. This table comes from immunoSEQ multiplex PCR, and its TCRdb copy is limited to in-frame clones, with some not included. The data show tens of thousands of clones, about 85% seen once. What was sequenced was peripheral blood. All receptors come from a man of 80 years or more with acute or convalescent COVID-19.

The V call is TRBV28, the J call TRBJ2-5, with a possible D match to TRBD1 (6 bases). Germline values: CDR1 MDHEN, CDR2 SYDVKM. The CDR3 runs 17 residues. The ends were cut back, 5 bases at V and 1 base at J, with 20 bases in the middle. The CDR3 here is CASSPTPPGTLQETQYF. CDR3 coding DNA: TGTGCCAGCAGTCCGACCCCTCCCGGGACACTCCAAGAGACCCAGTACTTC.

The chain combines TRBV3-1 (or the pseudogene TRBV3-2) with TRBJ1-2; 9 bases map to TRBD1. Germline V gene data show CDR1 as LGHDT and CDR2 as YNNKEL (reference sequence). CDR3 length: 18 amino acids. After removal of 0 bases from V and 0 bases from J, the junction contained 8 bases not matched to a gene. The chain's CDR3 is CASSQDVGQGLPNYGYTF. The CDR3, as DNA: TGTGCCAGCAGCCAAGATGTGGGACAGGGCCTTCCTAACTATGGCTACACCTTC.

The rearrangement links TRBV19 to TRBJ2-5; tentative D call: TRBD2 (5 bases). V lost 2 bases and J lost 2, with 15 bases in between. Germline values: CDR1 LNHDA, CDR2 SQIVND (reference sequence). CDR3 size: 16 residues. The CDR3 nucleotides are TGTGCCAGTAGTATAACCGCCGTGAGCGGACAAGAGACCCAGTACTTC. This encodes CASSITAVSGQETQYF.

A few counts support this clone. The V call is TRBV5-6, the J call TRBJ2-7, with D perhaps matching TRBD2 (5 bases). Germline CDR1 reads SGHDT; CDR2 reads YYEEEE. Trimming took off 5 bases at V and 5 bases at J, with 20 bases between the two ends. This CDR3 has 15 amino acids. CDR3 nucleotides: TGTGCCAGCAGGGGAGCCGCCGGGGAGAGGGACGAGCAGTACTTC. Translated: CASRGAAGERDEQYF.

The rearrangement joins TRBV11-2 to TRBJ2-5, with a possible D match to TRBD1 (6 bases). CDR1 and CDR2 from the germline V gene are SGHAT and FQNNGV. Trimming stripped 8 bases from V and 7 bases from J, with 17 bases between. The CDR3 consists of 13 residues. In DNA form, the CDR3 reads TGTGCCAGCGGCAGGGGCACCTCCACGACCCAGTACTTC. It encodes CASGRGTSTTQYF.

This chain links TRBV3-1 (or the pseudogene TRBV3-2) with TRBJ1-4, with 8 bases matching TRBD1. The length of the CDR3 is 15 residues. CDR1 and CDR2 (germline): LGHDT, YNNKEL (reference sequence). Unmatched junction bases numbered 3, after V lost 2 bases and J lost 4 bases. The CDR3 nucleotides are TGTGCCAGCAGCCAACGGACAGGGCATAATGAAAAACTGTTTTTT. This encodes CASSQRTGHNEKLFF.

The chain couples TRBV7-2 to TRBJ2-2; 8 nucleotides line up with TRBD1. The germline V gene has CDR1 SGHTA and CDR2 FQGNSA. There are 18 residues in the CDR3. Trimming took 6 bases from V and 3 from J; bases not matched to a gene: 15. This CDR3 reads CASRPGSGTGGYTGELFF. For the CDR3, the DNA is TGTGCCAGCAGACCGGGGTCGGGGACAGGTGGATACACCGGGGAGCTGTTTTTT.

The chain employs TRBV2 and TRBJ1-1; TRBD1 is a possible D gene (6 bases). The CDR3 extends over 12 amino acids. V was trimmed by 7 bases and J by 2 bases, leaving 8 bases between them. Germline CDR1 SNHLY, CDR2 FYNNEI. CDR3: CASTDRNTEAFF. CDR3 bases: TGTGCCAGCACGGACAGAAACACTGAAGCTTTCTTT.

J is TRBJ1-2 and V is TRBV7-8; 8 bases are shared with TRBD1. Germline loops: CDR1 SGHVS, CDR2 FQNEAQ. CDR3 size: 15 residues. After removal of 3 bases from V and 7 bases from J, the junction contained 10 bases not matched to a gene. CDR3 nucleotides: TGTGCCAGCAGCTTGGGGACAGGTGATGGCTCTGGCTACACCTTC. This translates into CASSLGTGDGSGYTF.